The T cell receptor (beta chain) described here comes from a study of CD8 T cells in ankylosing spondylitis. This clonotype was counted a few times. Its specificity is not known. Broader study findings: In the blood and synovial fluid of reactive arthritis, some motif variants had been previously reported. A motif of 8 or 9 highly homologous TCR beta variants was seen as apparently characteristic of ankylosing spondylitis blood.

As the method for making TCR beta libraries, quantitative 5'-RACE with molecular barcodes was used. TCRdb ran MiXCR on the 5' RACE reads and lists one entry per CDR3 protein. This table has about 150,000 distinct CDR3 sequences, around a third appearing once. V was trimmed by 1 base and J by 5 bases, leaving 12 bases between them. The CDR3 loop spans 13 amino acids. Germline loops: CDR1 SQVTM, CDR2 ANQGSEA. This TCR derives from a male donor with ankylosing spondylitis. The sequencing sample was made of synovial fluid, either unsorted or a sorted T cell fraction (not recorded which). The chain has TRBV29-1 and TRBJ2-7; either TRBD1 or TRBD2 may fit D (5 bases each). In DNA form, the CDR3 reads TGCAGCGTTGAAGTAGTGGGGGTCAACGAGCAGTACTTC. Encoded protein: CSVEVVGVNEQYF.